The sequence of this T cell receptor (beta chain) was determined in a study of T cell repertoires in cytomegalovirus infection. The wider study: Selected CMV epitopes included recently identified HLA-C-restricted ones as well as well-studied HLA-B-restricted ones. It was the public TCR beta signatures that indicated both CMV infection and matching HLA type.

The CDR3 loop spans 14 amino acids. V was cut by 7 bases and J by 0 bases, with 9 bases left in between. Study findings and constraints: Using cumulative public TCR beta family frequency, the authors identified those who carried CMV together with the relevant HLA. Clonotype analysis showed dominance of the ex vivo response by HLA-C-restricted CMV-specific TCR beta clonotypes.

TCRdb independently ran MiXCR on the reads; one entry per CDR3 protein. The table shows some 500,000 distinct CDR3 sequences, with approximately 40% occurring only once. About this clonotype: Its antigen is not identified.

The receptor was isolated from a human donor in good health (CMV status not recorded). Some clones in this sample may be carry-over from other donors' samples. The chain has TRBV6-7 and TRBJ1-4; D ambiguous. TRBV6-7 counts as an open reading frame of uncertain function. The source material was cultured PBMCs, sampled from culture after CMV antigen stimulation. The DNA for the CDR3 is TGTGCCAGCAAACCGGAGGCAACTAATGAAAAACTGTTTTTT. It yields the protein CASKPEATNEKLFF.